This TCR beta chain was sequenced during a study of blood T cell repertoires in COVID-19. Study-wide background: The United States, Italy and Spain supplied acute and convalescent COVID-19 samples.

The trim removed 2 bases at V and 0 bases at J, leaving 1 base unmatched. The V gene's germline CDR1 is SGHNT and CDR2 YYREEE (reference sequence). CDR3 length: 14 amino acids. Produced via immunoSEQ multiplex PCR; TCRdb's table is partial and in-frame only. Of 200,000 to 250,000 clones detected, 80% to 90% appear once; the ten largest clones hold approximately 3%. Participants came from about two dozen US areas, aged about 18 to 100 years. The sequencing input was PBMCs or T cells enriched from blood (not recorded which). The receptor was isolated from a woman between 50 and 59 years old in a cohort exposed to, infected with or recovered from COVID-19 (not recorded which). The chain joins TRBV5-4 to TRBJ1-1; 7 bases fit TRBD1. The CDR3 spells CASSFGTVNTEAFF. The CDR3 region has the DNA TGTGCCAGCAGCTTCGGGACAGTGAACACTGAAGCTTTCTTT.